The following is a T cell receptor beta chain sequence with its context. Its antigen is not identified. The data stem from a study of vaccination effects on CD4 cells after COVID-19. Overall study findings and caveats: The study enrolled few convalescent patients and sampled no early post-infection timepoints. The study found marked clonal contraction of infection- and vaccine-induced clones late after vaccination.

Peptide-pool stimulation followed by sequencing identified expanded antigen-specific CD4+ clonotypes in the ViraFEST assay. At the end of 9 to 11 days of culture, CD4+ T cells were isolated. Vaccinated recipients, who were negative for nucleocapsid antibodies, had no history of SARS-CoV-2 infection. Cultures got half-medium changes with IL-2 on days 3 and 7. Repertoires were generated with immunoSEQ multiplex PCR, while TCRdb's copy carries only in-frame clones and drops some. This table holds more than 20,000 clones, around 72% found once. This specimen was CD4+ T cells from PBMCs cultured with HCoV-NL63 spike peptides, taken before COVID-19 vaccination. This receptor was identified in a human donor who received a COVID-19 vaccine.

CDR3 nucleotides: TGTGCCAGCAGAATGCGTGGACAGGGATCCAATGAGCAGTTCTTC. This translates into CASRMRGQGSNEQFF. The chain links TRBV28 to TRBJ2-1; 8 bases agree with TRBD1. Per the germline V gene, CDR1 is MDHEN and CDR2 is SYDVKM. The V segment lost 6 bases and the J segment 6 bases; nucleotides outside the gene matches: 10. CDR3 size: 15 residues.